The 20 T cell receptor beta chains presented below share a single source sample, sequenced in a study of T cell responses to AZD1222 COVID-19 vaccine. The repertoire was sequenced with immunoSEQ multiplex PCR; TCRdb's copy has only in-frame clones and lacks some. The sample includes 100,000 to 150,000 clones, about 86% seen only once; the top ten take approximately 12%. The sample consisted of peripheral blood, taken on day 0 of AZD1222 vaccination. These receptors originate from an adult in good health.

The V call is TRBV7-2, the J call TRBJ1-3; 7 nucleotides match TRBD1. Germline CDR1 SGHTA, CDR2 FQGNSA. The trim removed 2 bases at V and 4 bases at J, leaving 5 bases unmatched. The CDR3 extends over 15 amino acids. The CDR3 spells CASSLWAGGGNTIYF. The CDR3 DNA is TGTGCCAGCAGCTTATGGGCAGGGGGAGGAAACACCATATATTTT.

J is TRBJ1-6 and V is TRBV28; TRBD1 matches 8 bases. Trimming took 7 bases from V and 0 from J; bases not matched to a gene: 14. The CDR3 is 19 amino acids. Per germline, CDR1 MDHEN and CDR2 SYDVKM. The CDR3, as DNA: TGTGCCAGCAACCCCGGGACAGGACTGGAAAGCTCCTATAATTCACCCCTCCACTTT. Translation: CASNPGTGLESSYNSPLHF. Filled out from reference TRBV28 and TRBJ1-6, the complete variable domain reads DVKVTQSSRYLVKRTGEKVFLECVQDMDHENMFWYRQDPGLGLRLIYFSYDVKMKEKGDIPEGYSVSREKKERFSLILESASTNQTSMYLCASNPGTGLESSYNSPLHFGNGTRLTVT.

The chain combines TRBV10-1 with TRBJ2-5; weak D call: TRBD1 (5 bases). Between the trimmed V and J ends, which lost 5 bases and 5 bases, there was a span of 12 bases. This CDR3 is 13 amino acids long. Germline V gene lookup returns CDR1 WNHNN and CDR2 SYGVQD (reference sequence). The CDR3 reads CASSPRVKETQYF. CDR3 nucleotides: TGCGCCAGCAGTCCCAGGGTGAAGGAGACCCAGTACTTC.

In this sample, this clone turned up a few times. The chain has TRBV4-1 and TRBJ2-7; 7 bases align to TRBD2. This CDR3 contains 16 residues. Germline CDR1 and CDR2: MGHRA and YSYEKL. The ends lost 1 base at V and 5 bases at J; junction bases unmatched: 11. CDR3 region: CASSQVWSGGGDEQYF. The CDR3 bases are TGCGCCAGCAGCCAAGTCTGGTCCGGGGGAGGGGACGAGCAGTACTTC.

CDR3 nucleotides: TGTGCCAGTACCCGAGGGTACTGGGGAATAAGCAATCAGCCCCAGCATTTT. It specifies CASTRGYWGISNQPQHF. V is TRBV19 and J is TRBJ1-5; D is unresolved. V gave up 7 bases and J gave up 1 base, with 20 bases separating them. Per germline, CDR1 LNHDA and CDR2 SQIVND (reference sequence). The CDR3 has 17 residues.

The chain's CDR3 is CASRRGRLLSSYNSPLHF. The CDR3 nucleotides read TGTGCCAGCAGACGAGGACGTTTGTTAAGCTCCTATAATTCACCCCTCCACTTT. The chain couples TRBV6-6 to TRBJ1-6; D is uncertain. This CDR3 is 18 amino acids long. V dropped 6 bases and J dropped 0 bases, with 18 bases sitting between them. Germline V CDR1 and CDR2: MNHNY, SVGAGI (reference sequence).

This sequence joins TRBV6-5 and TRBJ1-2; unclear D gene. This CDR3 has 12 residues. Germline V lookup: CDR1 MNHEY, CDR2 SVGAGI. Trimming removed 10 bases at V and 3 bases at J, with 12 bases between. The CDR3 region is CATKLGDYGYTF. The CDR3, as DNA: TGTGCCACCAAACTTGGAGACTATGGCTACACCTTC.

The chain employs TRBV7-9 and TRBJ1-1; 7 positions agree with TRBD1. The V segment lost 0 bases and the J segment 10 bases; nucleotides outside the gene matches: 5. This CDR3 comprises 13 residues. Germline CDR1 SEHNR, CDR2 FQNEAQ (reference sequence). This CDR3 is CASSLAAGGAAFF. DNA of the CDR3: TGTGCCAGCAGCTTAGCTGCAGGGGGGGCAGCTTTCTTT.

This clone showed up just once. The CDR3 here is CASSYGRLSQGATEAFF. The CDR3 DNA is TGTGCCAGCAGTTACGGCCGTCTCTCACAGGGGGCCACTGAAGCTTTCTTT. The V and J genes are TRBV6-2 or TRBV6-3 and TRBJ1-1; 9 bases map to TRBD1. Unmatched junction bases numbered 11, after V lost 2 bases and J lost 4 bases. Per the germline V gene, CDR1 is MNHEY and CDR2 is SVGEGT. The CDR3 runs 17 residues.

The V gene is TRBV5-1, the J gene TRBJ2-1; TRBD1 might be the D (6 bases). Germline V gives CDR1 SGHRS, CDR2 YFSETQ. The CDR3 runs 14 residues. V was clipped by 0 bases and J by 2 bases, with 6 bases between them. CDR3 residues: CASSLDRAYNEQFF. The CDR3 nucleotides read TGCGCCAGCAGCTTGGACAGGGCCTACAATGAGCAGTTCTTC.

This clone has only a few counts. CDR3 residues: CASNMRRSEQFF. The CDR3 region has the DNA TGTGCCAGCAATATGAGACGTAGCGAGCAGTTCTTC. This sequence joins TRBV28 and TRBJ2-1; unclear D gene. Germline V gene data show CDR1 as MDHEN and CDR2 as SYDVKM. V was trimmed by 7 bases and J by 10 bases, leaving 14 bases between them. The CDR3 sequence is 12 residues long.

This clone has a single count. The chain employs TRBV7-2 and TRBJ2-5, with 10 bases lining up with TRBD1. The CDR3 consists of 18 residues. After removal of 1 base from V and 6 bases from J, the junction contained 14 bases not matched to a gene. CDR1 is SGHTA, CDR2 FQGNSA, per germline. The CDR3 is CASSLVAPGQGMLQTQYF. DNA of the CDR3: TGTGCCAGCAGCTTAGTAGCACCGGGACAGGGGATGTTACAGACCCAGTACTTC. Combining the CDR3 with reference TRBV7-2 and TRBJ2-5 gives the whole variable domain GAGVSQSPSNKVTEKGKDVELRCDPISGHTALYWYRQSLGQGLEFLIYFQGNSAPDKSGLPSDRFSAERTGGSVSTLTIQRTQQEDSAVYLCASSLVAPGQGMLQTQYFGPGTRLLVL.

The chain's CDR3 is CASSPLSMGNTGELFF. The CDR3 DNA follows: TGTGCCAGCTCACCACTTAGTATGGGTAACACCGGGGAGCTGTTTTTT. V gene TRBV18 combines with J gene TRBJ2-2, with no clear D. Germline CDR1 and CDR2: KGHSH and LQKENI. CDR3 size: 16 residues. The germline V and J ends were trimmed by 1 base and 2 bases, with 11 bases remaining between them.

This sequence joins TRBV19 and TRBJ1-2; D remains unclear. This CDR3 is built from 14 residues. The germline gives CDR1 LNHDA, CDR2 SQIVND (reference sequence). V was trimmed by 7 bases and J by 1 base, leaving 13 bases between them. CDR3 in DNA: TGTGCCAGTATCAGCGGCGGATATAACTATGGCTACACCTTC. Protein: CASISGGYNYGYTF.

The CDR3 spells CASSEETAGGWRGNQPQHF. CDR3 in DNA: TGTGCCAGCAGTGAAGAAACAGCAGGGGGTTGGAGGGGCAATCAGCCCCAGCATTTT. The V gene is TRBV6-1, the J gene TRBJ1-5; TRBD1 matches at 7 bases. The junction had 14 bases not matched to a gene; V was cut back by 1 base and J by 2 bases. Germline V gives CDR1 MNHNS, CDR2 SASEGT. This CDR3 is built from 19 residues.

This sequence joins TRBV5-1 and TRBJ1-3; the D is unclear. V shed 5 bases and J shed 4 bases, with 7 bases lying between them. From germline, CDR1 is SGHRS and CDR2 YFSETQ. The CDR3 is made up of 12 amino acids. DNA for the CDR3: TGCGCCAGCAGTATGGAGGGAAACACCATATATTTT. Translating it yields CASSMEGNTIYF.

The V call is TRBV7-8, the J call TRBJ2-6; unclear D gene. CDR1 is SGHVS, CDR2 FQNEAQ, per germline. V shed 7 bases and J shed 4 bases, with 8 bases lying between them. The CDR3 loop spans 13 amino acids. This CDR3 is CASTVPGANVLTF. DNA for the CDR3: TGTGCCAGCACCGTGCCCGGGGCCAACGTCCTGACTTTC. The complete variable domain, with remaining parts taken from reference TRBV7-8 and TRBJ2-6, reads GAGVSQSPRYKVAKRGQDVALRCDPISGHVSLFWYQQALGQGPEFLTYFQNEAQLDKSGLPSDRFFAERPEGSVSTLKIQRTQQEDSAVYLCASTVPGANVLTFGAGSRLTVL.

V and J are TRBV29-1 and TRBJ2-2, with D unclear. The CDR3 consists of 14 residues. The germline V gene has CDR1 SQVTM and CDR2 ANQGSEA. V lost 6 bases to trimming and J lost 0 bases, with 11 bases between them. The CDR3 here is CSVGVASNTGELFF. In DNA form, the CDR3 reads TGCAGCGTAGGTGTAGCCTCGAACACCGGGGAGCTGTTTTTT.

This chain connects TRBV5-1 to TRBJ2-7; 11 positions match TRBD1. The CDR3 totals 15 residues. Germline CDR1 reads SGHRS; CDR2 reads YFSETQ. The ends lost 4 bases at V and 5 bases at J; junction bases unmatched: 8. Here the CDR3 DNA reads TGCGCCAGCAGCCGAGGGACAGGGGGTACGGACGAGCAGTACTTC. Translation: CASSRGTGGTDEQYF. Variable domain in full (rest from reference TRBV5-1 and TRBJ2-7): KAGVTQTPRYLIKTRGQQVTLSCSPISGHRSVSWYQQTPGQGLQFLFEYFSETQRNKGNFPGRFSGRQFSNSRSEMNVSTLELGDSALYLCASSRGTGGTDEQYFGPGTRLTVT.

V and J are TRBV6-2 or TRBV6-3 and TRBJ1-1, with D maybe TRBD1 (5 bases). Trimming shortened V by 2 bases and J by 2 bases, and 12 bases separated the two germline ends. From germline, CDR1 is MNHEY and CDR2 SVGEGT. The CDR3 is made up of 15 amino acids. In nucleotides, the CDR3 is TGTGCCAGCAGTTACCTCCCGCAGGGAAACACTGAAGCTTTCTTT. This sequence encodes CASSYLPQGNTEAFF.